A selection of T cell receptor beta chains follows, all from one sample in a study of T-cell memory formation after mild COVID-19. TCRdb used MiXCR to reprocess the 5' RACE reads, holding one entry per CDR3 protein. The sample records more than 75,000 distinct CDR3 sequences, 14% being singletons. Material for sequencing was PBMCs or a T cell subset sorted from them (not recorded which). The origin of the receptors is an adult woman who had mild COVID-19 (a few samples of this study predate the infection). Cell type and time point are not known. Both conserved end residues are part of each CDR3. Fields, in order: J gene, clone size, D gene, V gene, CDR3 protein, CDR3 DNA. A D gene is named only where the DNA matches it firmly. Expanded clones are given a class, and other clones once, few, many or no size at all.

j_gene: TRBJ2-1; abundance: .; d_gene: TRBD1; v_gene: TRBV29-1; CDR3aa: CSVYRGNEQFF; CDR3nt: TGCAGCGTTTACAGGGGTAATGAGCAGTTCTTC
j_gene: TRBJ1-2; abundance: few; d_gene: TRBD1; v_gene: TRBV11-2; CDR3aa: CASSSYDRANYGYTF; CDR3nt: TGTGCCAGCAGCTCCTACGACAGGGCTAACTATGGCTACACCTTC
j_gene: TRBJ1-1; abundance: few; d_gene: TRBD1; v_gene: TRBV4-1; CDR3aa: CASSQPGQHMNTEAFF; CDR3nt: TGCGCCAGCAGCCAACCGGGACAGCACATGAACACTGAAGCTTTCTTT
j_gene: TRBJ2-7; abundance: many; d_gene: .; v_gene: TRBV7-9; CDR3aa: CASSFGAGVYEQYF; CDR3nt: TGTGCCAGCAGCTTTGGCGCAGGGGTATACGAGCAGTACTTC
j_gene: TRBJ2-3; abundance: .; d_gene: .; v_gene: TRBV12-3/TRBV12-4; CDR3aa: CASSRYTDTQYF; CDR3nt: TGTGCCAGCAGCCGATACACAGATACGCAGTATTTT
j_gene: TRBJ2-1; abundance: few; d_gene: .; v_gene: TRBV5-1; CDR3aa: CASSLELGGDYNEQFF; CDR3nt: TGCGCCAGCAGCTTGGAATTAGGCGGGGATTACAATGAGCAGTTCTTC
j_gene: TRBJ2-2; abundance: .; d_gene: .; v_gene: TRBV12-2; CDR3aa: CASRLARTEENTGELFF; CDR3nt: TGTGCAAGTCGCTTAGCCCGGACAGAGGAGAACACCGGGGAGCTGTTTTTT
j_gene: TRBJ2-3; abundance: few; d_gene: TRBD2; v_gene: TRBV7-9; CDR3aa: CASSSTSGGRFSTDTQYF; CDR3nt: TGTGCCAGCAGCTCGACTAGCGGGGGTCGCTTTAGCACAGATACGCAGTATTTT
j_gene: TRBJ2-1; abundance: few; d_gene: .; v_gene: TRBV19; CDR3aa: CASSMGSGLYNEQFF; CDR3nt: TGTGCCAGTAGTATGGGTAGCGGCCTATACAATGAGCAGTTCTTC
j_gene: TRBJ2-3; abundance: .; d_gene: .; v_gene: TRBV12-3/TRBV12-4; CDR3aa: CASSLLGDTQYF; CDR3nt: TGTGCCAGCAGTTTATTGGGAGATACGCAGTATTTT
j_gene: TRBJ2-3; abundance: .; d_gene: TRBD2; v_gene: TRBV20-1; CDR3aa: CSARPAGGTDTQYF; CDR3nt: TGCAGTGCTAGACCAGCGGGAGGGACAGATACGCAGTATTTT
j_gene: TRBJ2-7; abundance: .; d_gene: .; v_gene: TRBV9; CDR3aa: CASSYDALPHEQYF; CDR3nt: TGTGCCAGCAGCTACGACGCCTTACCGCACGAGCAGTACTTC
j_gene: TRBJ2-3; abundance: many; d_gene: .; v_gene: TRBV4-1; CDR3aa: CASSRVVGDTQYF; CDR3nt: TGCGCCAGCAGCCGAGTGGTGGGAGATACGCAGTATTTT
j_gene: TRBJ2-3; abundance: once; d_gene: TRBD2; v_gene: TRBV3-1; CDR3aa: CASSSRGAGVLQDTQYF; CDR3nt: TGTGCCAGCAGCTCCCGAGGGGCGGGAGTCCTTCAAGATACGCAGTATTTT
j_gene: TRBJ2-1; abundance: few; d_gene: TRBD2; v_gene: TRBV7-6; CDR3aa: CASSLGSGITNEQFF; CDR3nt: TGTGCCAGCAGCTTAGGTAGCGGGATTACGAATGAGCAGTTCTTC
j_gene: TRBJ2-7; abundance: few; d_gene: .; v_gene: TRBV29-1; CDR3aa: CSVVGQFYEQYF; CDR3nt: TGCAGCGTTGTAGGTCAGTTCTACGAGCAGTACTTC
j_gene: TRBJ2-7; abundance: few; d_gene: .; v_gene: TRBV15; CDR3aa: CATSRGGGQGSSYEQYF; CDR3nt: TGTGCCACCAGCAGAGGGGGTGGACAAGGGAGCTCCTACGAGCAGTACTTC
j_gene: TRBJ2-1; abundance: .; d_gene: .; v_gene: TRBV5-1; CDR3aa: CASSLELGGAAYNEQFF; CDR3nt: TGCGCCAGCAGCTTGGAATTGGGGGGAGCCGCCTACAATGAGCAGTTCTTC
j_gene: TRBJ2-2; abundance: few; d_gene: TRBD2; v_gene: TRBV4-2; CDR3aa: CASSQPRGSGSNTGELFF; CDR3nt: TGTGCCAGCAGCCAACCACGGGGTAGCGGGTCGAACACCGGGGAGCTGTTTTTT
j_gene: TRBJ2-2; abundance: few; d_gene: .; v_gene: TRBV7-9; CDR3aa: CASSLGPPREELFF; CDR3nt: TGTGCCAGCAGCTTAGGCCCCCCCCGTGAGGAGCTGTTTTTT
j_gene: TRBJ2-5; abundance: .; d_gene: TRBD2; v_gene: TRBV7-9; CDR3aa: CASSPRTSGRRETQYF; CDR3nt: TGTGCCAGCAGCCCACGGACTAGCGGGAGACGAGAGACCCAGTACTTC
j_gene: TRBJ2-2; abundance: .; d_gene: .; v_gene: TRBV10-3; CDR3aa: CAISTISRGATGELFF; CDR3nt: TGTGCCATCAGTACCATCTCTCGGGGGGCCACCGGGGAGCTGTTTTTT
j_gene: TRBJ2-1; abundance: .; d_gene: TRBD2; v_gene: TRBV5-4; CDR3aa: CASRTGGRNEQFF; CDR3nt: TGTGCCAGCAGAACGGGGGGGAGGAATGAGCAGTTCTTC
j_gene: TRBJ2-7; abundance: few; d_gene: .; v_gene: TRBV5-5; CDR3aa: CASSLPGPYEQYF; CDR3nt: TGTGCCAGCAGCTTACCTGGGCCTTACGAGCAGTACTTC
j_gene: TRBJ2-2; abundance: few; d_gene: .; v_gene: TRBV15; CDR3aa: CATSRARQNTGELFF; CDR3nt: TGTGCCACCAGCAGAGCCCGCCAGAACACCGGGGAGCTGTTTTTT
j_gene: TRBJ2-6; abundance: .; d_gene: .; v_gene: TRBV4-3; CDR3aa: CASSQGPGGANVLTF; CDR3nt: TGCGCCAGCAGCCAGGGTCCGGGTGGGGCCAACGTCCTGACTTTC
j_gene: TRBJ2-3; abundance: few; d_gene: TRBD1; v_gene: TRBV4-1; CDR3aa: CASSQDATGARFADTQYF; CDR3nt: TGCGCCAGCAGCCAAGACGCAACAGGGGCTCGGTTCGCAGATACGCAGTATTTT
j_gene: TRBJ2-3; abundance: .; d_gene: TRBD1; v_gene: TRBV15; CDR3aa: CATTPDRGRDTQYF; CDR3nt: TGTGCCACCACCCCCGACAGGGGGCGGGATACGCAGTATTTT
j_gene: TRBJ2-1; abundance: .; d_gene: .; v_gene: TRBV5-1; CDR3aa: CASSLAEFYREQFF; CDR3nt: TGCGCCAGCAGCTTGGCCGAGTTTTACCGTGAGCAGTTCTTC
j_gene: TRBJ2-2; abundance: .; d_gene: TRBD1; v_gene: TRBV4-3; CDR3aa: CASSARTGWTGELFF; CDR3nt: TGCGCCAGCAGCGCTCGGACAGGGTGGACCGGGGAGCTGTTTTTT
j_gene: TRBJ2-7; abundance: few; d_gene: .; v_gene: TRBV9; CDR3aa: CASSVGGRGYEQYF; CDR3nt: TGTGCCAGCAGCGTCGGGGGAAGAGGTTACGAGCAGTACTTC
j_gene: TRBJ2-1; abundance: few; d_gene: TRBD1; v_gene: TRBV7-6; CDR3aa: CASSLPGQGFHEQFF; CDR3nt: TGTGCCAGCAGCTTACCGGGACAGGGGTTCCATGAGCAGTTCTTC
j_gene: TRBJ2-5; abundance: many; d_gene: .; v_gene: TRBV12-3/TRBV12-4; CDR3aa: CASSFETEETQYF; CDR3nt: TGTGCCAGCAGTTTTGAGACTGAGGAGACCCAGTACTTC
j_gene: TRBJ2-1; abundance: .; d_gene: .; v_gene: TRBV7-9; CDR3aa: CASSPLISANNEQFF; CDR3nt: TGTGCCAGCAGCCCTCTCATATCGGCTAACAATGAGCAGTTCTTC
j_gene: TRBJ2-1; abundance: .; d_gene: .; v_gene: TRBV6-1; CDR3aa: CASSELARPPSNEQFF; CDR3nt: TGTGCCAGCAGTGAGTTGGCTAGGCCCCCATCCAATGAGCAGTTCTTC
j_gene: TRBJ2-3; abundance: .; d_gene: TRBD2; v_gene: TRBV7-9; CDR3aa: CASSPVKAGGADTQYF; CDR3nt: TGTGCCAGCAGCCCCGTCAAGGCGGGGGGGGCAGATACGCAGTATTTT
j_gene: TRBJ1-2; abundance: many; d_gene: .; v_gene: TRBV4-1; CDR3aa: CASSQEPGTYYGYTF; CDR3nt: TGCGCCAGCAGCCAAGAGCCCGGGACATACTATGGCTACACCTTC
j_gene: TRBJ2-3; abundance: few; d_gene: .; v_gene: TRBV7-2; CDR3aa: CASSHLRLIGLYF; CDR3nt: TGTGCCAGCAGCCACCTCCGGCTAATTGGTCTTTATTTT
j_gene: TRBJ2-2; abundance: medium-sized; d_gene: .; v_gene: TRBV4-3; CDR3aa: CASSQDLSSARGGELFF; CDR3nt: TGCGCCAGCAGCCAAGATCTATCCAGCGCCCGTGGCGGGGAGCTGTTTTTT
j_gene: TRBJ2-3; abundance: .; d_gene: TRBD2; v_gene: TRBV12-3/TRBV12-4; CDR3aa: CASSLVSGGTPSTDTQYF; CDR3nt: TGTGCCAGCAGTTTAGTTAGCGGGGGGACCCCTAGCACAGATACGCAGTATTTT
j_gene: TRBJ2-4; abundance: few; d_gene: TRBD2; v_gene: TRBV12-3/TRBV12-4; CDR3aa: CASSSGLAGTQYF; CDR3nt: TGTGCCAGCAGCAGCGGACTAGCGGGTACCCAGTACTTC
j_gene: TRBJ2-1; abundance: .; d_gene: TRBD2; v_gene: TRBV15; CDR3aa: CATSGTTSGRVYEQFF; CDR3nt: TGTGCCACCAGCGGTACAACTAGCGGGAGAGTCTATGAGCAGTTCTTC
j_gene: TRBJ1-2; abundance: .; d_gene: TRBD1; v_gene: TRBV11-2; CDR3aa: CASSLPGQGDYGYTF; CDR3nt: TGTGCCAGCAGCCTACCCGGACAGGGGGACTATGGCTACACCTTC
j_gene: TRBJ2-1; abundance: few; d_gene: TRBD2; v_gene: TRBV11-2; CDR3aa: CASSPRDYYNEQFF; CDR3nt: TGTGCCAGCAGCCCCCGGGACTACTACAATGAGCAGTTCTTC
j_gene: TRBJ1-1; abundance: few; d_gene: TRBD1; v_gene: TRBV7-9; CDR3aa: CASSLDLGQKREAFF; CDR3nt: TGTGCCAGCAGCTTAGATCTGGGACAGAAACGAGAAGCTTTCTTT
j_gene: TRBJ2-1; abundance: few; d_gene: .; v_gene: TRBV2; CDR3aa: CASRASQGWGWNEQFF; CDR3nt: TGTGCCAGCAGGGCCAGTCAGGGGTGGGGTTGGAATGAGCAGTTCTTC
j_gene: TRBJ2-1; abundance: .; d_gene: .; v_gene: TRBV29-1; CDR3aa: CSATGSSYNEQFF; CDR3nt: TGCAGCGCTACAGGTAGCTCCTACAATGAGCAGTTCTTC
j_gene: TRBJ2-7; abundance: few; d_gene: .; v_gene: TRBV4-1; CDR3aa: CASSQAGHSYEQYF; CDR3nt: TGCGCCAGCAGCCAAGCGGGCCACTCCTACGAGCAGTACTTC
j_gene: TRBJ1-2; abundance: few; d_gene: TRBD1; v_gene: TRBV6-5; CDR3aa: CASSSGQLYGYTF; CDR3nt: TGTGCCAGCAGCTCGGGACAGCTCTATGGCTACACCTTC